The clone carrying this T cell receptor (delta chain) has a handful of counts. A read error may account for a junction end that differs from germline. The sample has other DNA sequences that encode this CDR3 too. CDR1 TSWWSYY and CDR2 QGS come from the germline V gene. The CDR3 has 13 amino acids. This specimen belongs to a study of gamma-delta chains in newborns, infants, children. The wider study: Innate gammadelta T cells reportedly expand polyclonally right after birth, driven by microbial exposure, per the title.

TCRdb fed the reads to CATT. Altogether 10,000 to 12,000 delta-chain clones are present, approximately 9.5% being singletons, with the ten largest covering just under 9%. The TCR originated in a child who was a newborn, infant or young child, either healthy, febrile or measles-vaccinated (not recorded which). The V call is TRDV1, the J call TRDJ1; weak D call: TRDD3 (5 bases). Sequencing used blood. CDR3 nucleotide sequence: TGCGCTCTTGGGGCCAGGTCTACCGATAAACTCATCTTT. It translates to CALGARSTDKLIF.